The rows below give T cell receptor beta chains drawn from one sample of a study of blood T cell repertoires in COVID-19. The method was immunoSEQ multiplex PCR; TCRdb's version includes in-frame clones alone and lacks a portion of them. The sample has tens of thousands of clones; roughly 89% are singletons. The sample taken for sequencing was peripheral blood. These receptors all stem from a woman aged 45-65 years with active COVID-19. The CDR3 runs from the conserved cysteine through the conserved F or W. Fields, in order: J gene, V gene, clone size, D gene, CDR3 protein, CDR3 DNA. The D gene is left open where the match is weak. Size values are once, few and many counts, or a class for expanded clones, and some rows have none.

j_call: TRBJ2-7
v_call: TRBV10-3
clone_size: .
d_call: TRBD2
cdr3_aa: CAILQREVGEQYF
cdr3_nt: TGTGCCATCCTTCAGCGGGAAGTCGGCGAGCAGTACTTC

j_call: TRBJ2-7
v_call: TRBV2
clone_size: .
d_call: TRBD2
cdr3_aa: CASRPGGTYEQYF
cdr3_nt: TGTGCCAGCAGGCCGGGAGGGACCTACGAGCAGTACTTC

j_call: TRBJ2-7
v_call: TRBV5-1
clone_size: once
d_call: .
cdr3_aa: CASSWGGYEQYF
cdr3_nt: TGCGCCAGCAGCTGGGGCGGCTACGAGCAGTACTTC

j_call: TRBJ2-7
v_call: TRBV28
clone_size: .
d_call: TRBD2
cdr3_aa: CASSTSGETSGSGSYEQYF
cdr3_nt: TGTGCCAGCAGCACCAGCGGTGAGACTAGCGGGAGTGGGTCGTACGAGCAGTACTTC

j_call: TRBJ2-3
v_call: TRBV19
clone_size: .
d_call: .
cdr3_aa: CASSIGVVLADRTDTQYF
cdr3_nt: TGTGCCAGTAGTATAGGAGTTGTACTAGCTGATCGCACAGATACGCAGTATTTT

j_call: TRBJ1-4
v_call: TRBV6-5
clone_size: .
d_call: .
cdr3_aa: CATGATNEKLFF
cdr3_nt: TGTGCTACAGGCGCAACTAATGAAAAACTGTTTTTT

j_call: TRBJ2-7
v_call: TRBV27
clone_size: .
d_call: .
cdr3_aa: CASRQQGPNEQYF
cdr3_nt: TGTGCCAGCAGACAACAGGGCCCAAACGAGCAGTACTTC

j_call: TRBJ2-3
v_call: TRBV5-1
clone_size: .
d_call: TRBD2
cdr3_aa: CASSDGTSGTQYF
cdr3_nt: TGCGCCAGCAGCGATGGGACTAGTGGTACGCAGTATTTT

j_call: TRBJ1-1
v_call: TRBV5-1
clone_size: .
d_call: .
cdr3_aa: CASSWGGGPAEAFF
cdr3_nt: TGCGCCAGCAGCTGGGGGGGTGGACCCGCTGAAGCTTTCTTT

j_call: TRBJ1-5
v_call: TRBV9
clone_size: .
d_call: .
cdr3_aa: CASSASGAGNQPQHF
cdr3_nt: TGTGCCAGCAGCGCCAGCGGGGCGGGCAATCAGCCCCAGCATTTT

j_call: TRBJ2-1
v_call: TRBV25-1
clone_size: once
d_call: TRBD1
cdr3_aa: CASSRSGQGLYNEQFF
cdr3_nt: TGTGCCAGCAGCAGATCGGGACAGGGGCTCTACAATGAGCAGTTCTTC

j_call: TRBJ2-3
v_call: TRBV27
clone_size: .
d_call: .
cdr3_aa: CASSLYGSQEADTQYF
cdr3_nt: TGTGCCAGCAGTTTATACGGGAGTCAAGAGGCAGATACGCAGTATTTT

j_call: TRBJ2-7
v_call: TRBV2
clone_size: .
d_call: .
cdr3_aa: CASSTGVYEQYF
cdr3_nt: TGTGCCAGCAGTACCGGGGTCTACGAGCAGTACTTC

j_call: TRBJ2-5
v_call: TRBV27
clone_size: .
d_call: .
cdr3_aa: CASSLGRGETQYF
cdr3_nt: TGTGCCAGCAGTTTAGGGAGGGGGGAGACCCAGTACTTC

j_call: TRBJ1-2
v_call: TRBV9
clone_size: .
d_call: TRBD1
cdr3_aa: CASSVAGQGGYTF
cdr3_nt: TGTGCCAGCAGCGTAGCGGGACAGGGTGGCTACACCTTC

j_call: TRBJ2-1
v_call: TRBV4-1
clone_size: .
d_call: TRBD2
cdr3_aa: CASSSDQRERPFF
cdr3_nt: TGCGCCAGCAGCTCCGACCAGCGGGAGCGCCCGTTCTTC

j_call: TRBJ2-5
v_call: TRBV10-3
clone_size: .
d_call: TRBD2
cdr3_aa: CAISDLTLAGGGPETQYF
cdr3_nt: TGTGCCATCAGTGACCTCACCTTAGCGGGAGGAGGACCAGAGACCCAGTACTTC

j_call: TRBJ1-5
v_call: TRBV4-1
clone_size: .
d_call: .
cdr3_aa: CASSQDAGNQPQHF
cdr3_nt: TGCGCCAGCAGCCAAGACGCAGGAAATCAGCCCCAGCATTTT

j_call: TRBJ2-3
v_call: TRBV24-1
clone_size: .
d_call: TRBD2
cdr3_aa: CATSDRASGRPDTQYF
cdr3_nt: TGTGCCACCAGTGATAGGGCTAGCGGCCGCCCAGATACGCAGTATTTT

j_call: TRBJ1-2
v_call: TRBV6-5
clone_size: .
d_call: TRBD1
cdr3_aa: CASRATGSDGYTF
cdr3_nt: TGTGCCAGCAGGGCGACAGGGAGCGATGGCTACACCTTC

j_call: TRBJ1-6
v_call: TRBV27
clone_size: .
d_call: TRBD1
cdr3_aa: CASSPLQGAYNSPLHF
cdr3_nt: TGTGCCAGCAGTCCCTTACAGGGGGCCTATAATTCACCCCTCCACTTT

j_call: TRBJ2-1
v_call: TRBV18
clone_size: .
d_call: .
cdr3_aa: CASSPVQGRTGQFF
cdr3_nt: TGTGCCAGCTCACCGGTACAGGGACGTACAGGGCAGTTCTTC

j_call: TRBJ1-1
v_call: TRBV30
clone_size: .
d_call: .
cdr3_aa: CAWRMTGEAFF
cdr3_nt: TGTGCCTGGAGGATGACAGGCGAAGCTTTCTTT

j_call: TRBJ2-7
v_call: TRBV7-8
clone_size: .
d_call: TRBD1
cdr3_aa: CASGDRGTLEQYF
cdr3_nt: TGTGCCTCCGGGGACAGGGGAACGTTGGAGCAGTACTTC

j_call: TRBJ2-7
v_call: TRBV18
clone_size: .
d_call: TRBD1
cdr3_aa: CASSRQGAYEQYF
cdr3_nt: TGTGCCAGCTCAAGACAGGGGGCCTACGAGCAGTACTTC

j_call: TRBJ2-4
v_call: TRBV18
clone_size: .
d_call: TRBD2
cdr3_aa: CASSPALAGGENIQYF
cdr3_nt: TGTGCCAGCTCACCAGCACTAGCGGGAGGGGAAAACATTCAGTACTTC

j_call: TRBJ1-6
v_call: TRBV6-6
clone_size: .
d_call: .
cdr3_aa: CASRRDGSGGGLRSPLHF
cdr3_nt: TGTGCCAGCAGGCGAGATGGGTCGGGAGGGGGGCTGCGGTCACCCCTCCACTTT

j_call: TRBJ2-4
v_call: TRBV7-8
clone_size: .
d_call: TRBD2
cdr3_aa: CASSFRTSGRTIQYF
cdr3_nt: TGTGCCAGCAGCTTTAGGACTAGCGGGAGAACCATTCAGTACTTC

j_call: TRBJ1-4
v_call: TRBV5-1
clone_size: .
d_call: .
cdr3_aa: CASSWTPGVREKLFF
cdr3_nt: TGCGCCAGCAGCTGGACCCCAGGGGTTCGTGAAAAACTGTTTTTT

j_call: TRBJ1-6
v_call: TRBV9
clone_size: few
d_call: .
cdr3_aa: CASSVAGEHNSPLHF
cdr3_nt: TGTGCCAGCAGCGTAGCGGGAGAACATAATTCACCCCTCCACTTT

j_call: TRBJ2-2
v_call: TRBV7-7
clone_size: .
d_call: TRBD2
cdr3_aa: CVSSLGLAGVNTGELFF
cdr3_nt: TGTGTCAGCAGCTTGGGACTAGCGGGAGTAAACACCGGGGAGCTGTTTTTT

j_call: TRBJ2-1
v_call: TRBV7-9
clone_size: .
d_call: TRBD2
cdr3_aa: CASSLGLGNEQFF
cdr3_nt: TGTGCCAGCAGCTTGGGACTAGGCAATGAGCAGTTCTTC

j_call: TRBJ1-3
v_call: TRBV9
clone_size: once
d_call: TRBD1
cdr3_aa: CASSGTGGSSGNTIYF
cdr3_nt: TGTGCCAGCAGCGGGACAGGGGGCTCCTCTGGAAACACCATATATTTT

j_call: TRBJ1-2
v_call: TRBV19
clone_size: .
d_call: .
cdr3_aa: CASSWRSTDYGYTF
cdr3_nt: TGTGCCAGTAGTTGGAGGTCCACTGACTATGGCTACACCTTC

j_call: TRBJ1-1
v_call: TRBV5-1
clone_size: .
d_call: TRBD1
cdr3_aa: CASSLVGGQAFEAFF
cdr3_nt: TGCGCCAGCAGCTTGGTAGGGGGACAGGCTTTTGAAGCTTTCTTT

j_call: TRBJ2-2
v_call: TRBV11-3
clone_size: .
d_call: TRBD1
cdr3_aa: CASSSRTGNTGELFF
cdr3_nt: TGTGCCAGCAGCTCAAGGACAGGGAACACCGGGGAGCTGTTTTTT

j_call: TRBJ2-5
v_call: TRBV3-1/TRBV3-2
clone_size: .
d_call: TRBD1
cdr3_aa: CASSPPRGQGPTETQYF
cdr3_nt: TGTGCCAGCAGCCCTCCCCGGGGACAGGGGCCGACGGAGACCCAGTACTTC

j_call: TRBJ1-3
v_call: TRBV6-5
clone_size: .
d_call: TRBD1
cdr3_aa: CASGQGLSGNTIYF
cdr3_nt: TGTGCCAGCGGACAGGGCCTCTCTGGAAACACCATATATTTT

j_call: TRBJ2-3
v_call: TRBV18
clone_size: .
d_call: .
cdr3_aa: CASSPRQEDTQYF
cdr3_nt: TGTGCCAGCTCACCACGACAGGAGGATACGCAGTATTTT

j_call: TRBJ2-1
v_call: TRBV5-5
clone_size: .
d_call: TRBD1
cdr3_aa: CASTLQGTGNEQFF
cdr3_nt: TGTGCCAGCACTCTACAGGGGACGGGCAATGAGCAGTTCTTC